Described below is a single TCR beta chain sequence and its context. The entry originates in a study of T cell changes during pregnancy in multiple sclerosis. Profiling relied on immunoSEQ multiplex PCR, and the TCRdb table lists in-frame clones only, not all of them. The sample contains almost 50,000 clones, roughly 92% of which appear only once. J gave up 1 base and V 2 bases, and 2 bases lay outside the gene matches. In germline, CDR1 is MRHNA, CDR2 SNTAGT. This CDR3 contains 15 residues. The chain combines TRBV6-4 with TRBJ2-3; TRBD2 matches 8 bases. The TCR originated in a female donor with multiple sclerosis, enrolled in a pregnancy study. The sequencing used peripheral blood, collected after pregnancy. The CDR3 DNA reads TGTGCCAGCAGTGACGCAGCGGGGGGCACAGATACGCAGTATTTT. Its protein product is CASSDAAGGTDTQYF.